This entry features one TCR beta chain sequence. What it binds is not known. These data are taken from a study of cytomegalovirus exposure and HLA in healthy donors. Turning to the study itself: The study's early data release held roughly 91 million unique TCRs from HLA-typed donors. General observations from the study: A previous analysis found most TCR beta V segments productive roughly 87% or roughly 30% of the time.

A multiplex PCR was run with 60 Vbeta primers and 13 Jbeta primers. The data were produced by immunoSEQ multiplex PCR, yet TCRdb's version contains in-frame clones alone and is incomplete. The sample has about 70,000 clones; the top ten hold around 2.4%. The CDR3 has 14 residues. Trimming at V came to 4 bases and at J to 5 bases, leaving 6 bases not matched to a gene. Germline CDR1 reads SGHTA; CDR2 reads FQGTGA. This sequence joins TRBV7-3 and TRBJ2-5, with 8 positions matching TRBD1. The sequencing sample was made of PBMCs. This TCR came from a female donor in good health and CMV-seropositive. The CDR3 sequence is CASSSQGALETQYF. In nucleotides, the CDR3 is TGTGCCAGCAGCTCCCAGGGGGCGCTTGAGACCCAGTACTTC.